Below are 6 T cell receptor beta chains sequenced from a single sample in a study of blood T cells in healthy people across ages. It was with a sample-barcoded 5' primer and a J-beta primer mix that a second PCR of about 6 to 12 cycles was run. Each CDR3 protein gets one entry after TCRdb re-called the 5' RACE reads with MiXCR. The table includes over 1,500,000 distinct CDR3 sequences, about two fifths detected once. The sequenced sample consisted of blood. These receptors all stem from a human donor in good health.

The table lists this clonotype with a few counts. V and J are TRBV20-1 and TRBJ1-6; D not resolved. The V end was cut by 0 bases, the J end by 5 bases, with 11 bases between. Per the germline V gene, CDR1 is DFQATT and CDR2 is SNEGSKA (reference sequence). The CDR3 is 15 amino acids. The CDR3 DNA reads TGCAGTGCTAGAGATCTGGAGGGTGATAATTCACCCCTCCACTTT. This sequence encodes CSARDLEGDNSPLHF.

The chain has TRBV20-1 and TRBJ1-2, with 8 bases identical to TRBD1. This CDR3 has 16 residues. Germline V gene data show CDR1 as DFQATT and CDR2 as SNEGSKA (reference sequence). V was clipped by 3 bases and J by 7 bases; unmatched bases: 16. CDR3 DNA sequence: TGCAGTGCTAGTCTGAGTCCCCGGGGACAGGCAATTGGCTACACCTTC. Protein: CSASLSPRGQAIGYTF.

Details on this clonotype: The junction differs from germline at one of its ends, possibly a read error. The J gene is TRBJ2-7, the V gene TRBV3-1, with TRBD1 as a possible D gene (5 bases). The germline V gene has CDR1 LGHDT and CDR2 YNNKEL (reference sequence). The CDR3 is made up of 15 amino acids. CDR3 sequence: CVSSQGPGRQGEQYF. Here the CDR3 DNA reads TGTGTCAGCAGCCAAGGCCCAGGGCGTCAAGGCGAGCAGTACTTC.

This clonotype came up a few times. The chain employs TRBV4-3 and TRBJ1-1; TRBD1 matches at 11 bases. V was pared by 1 base and J by 5 bases, with 12 bases of the junction left unmatched. This CDR3 region has 18 residues. Germline assignment: CDR1 LGHNA and CDR2 YSLEER. The CDR3 DNA follows: TGCGCCAGCAGCCAAGGGGTAGTGGACAGGGGGCTGAGGACTGAAGCTTTCTTT. Translated: CASSQGVVDRGLRTEAFF.

This clonotype was recorded at least ten times. V and J are TRBV7-2 and TRBJ1-1, with D perhaps matching TRBD1 (6 bases). Germline V gives CDR1 SGHTA, CDR2 FQGNSA. V lost 5 bases and J lost 4, with 20 bases in between. This CDR3 comprises 16 residues. The CDR3 is CASSRQVASSGTEAFF. The CDR3 bases are TGTGCCAGCAGCAGACAGGTCGCCTCCTCCGGCACTGAAGCTTTCTTT.

This clonotype was observed a handful of times. The rearrangement links TRBV20-1 to TRBJ2-5; 12 nucleotides align to TRBD2. The J call may be in error: the DNA end matches TRBJ2-7 better. The CDR3 loop spans 15 amino acids. Germline CDR1 and CDR2: DFQATT and SNEGSKA (reference sequence). CDR3 sequence: CSALTLLAGGDEQYF. Here the CDR3 DNA reads TGCAGTGCTCTCACCCTACTAGCGGGGGGAGACGAGCAGTACTTC.